What follows describes a single T cell receptor (beta chain). The data were taken from a study of T cell responses to AZD1222 COVID-19 vaccine. Method: immunoSEQ multiplex PCR; TCRdb's copy keeps in-frame clones and lacks some. This table has under 200,000 clones, more than 80% appearing once. The sequences come from peripheral blood, collected on day 0 of AZD1222 vaccination. The receptor's source is an adult in good health.

The CDR3: CASSRTGDFYGYTF. As DNA, the CDR3 is TGTGCCAGCAGTCGGACAGGGGACTTCTATGGCTACACCTTC. The chain couples TRBV6-2 or TRBV6-3 to TRBJ1-2; 9 bases are a match to TRBD1. This CDR3 is built from 14 residues. In germline, CDR1 is MNHEY, CDR2 SVGEGT. V lost 5 bases to trimming and J lost 4 bases; unmatched junction nucleotides: 5.